This T cell receptor beta chain appears in the sequencing data of a study of cytomegalovirus exposure and HLA in healthy donors. With respect to this clone: Its antigen is unidentified.

Whole-study results and caveats: There were some public TCRs occurring in many donors, but most TCR sequences were rare.

The PCR contained 60 Vbeta and 13 Jbeta primers. Produced via immunoSEQ multiplex PCR; TCRdb's table is partial and in-frame only. This sample's table reports 150,000 or so clones. Germline V CDR1 and CDR2: LNHDA, SQIVND (reference sequence). The CDR3 length is 14 residues. Deletions cut 3 bases from V and 1 base from J, with 10 bases between. The sequence derives from a woman aged 45-59 years in good health and CMV-seronegative. Sequences were obtained from PBMCs. The chain carries TRBV19 and TRBJ2-7, with D perhaps matching TRBD2 (7 bases). In nucleotides, the CDR3 is TGTGCCAGTAGTATGGGGGGGGCGTCCTACGAGCAGTACTTC. It encodes CASSMGGASYEQYF.